This is a list of T cell receptor beta chains from one sample in a study of cytomegalovirus exposure and HLA in healthy donors. TCRdb's table, derived via immunoSEQ multiplex PCR, lists solely in-frame clones and lacks some. The sample has roughly 190,000 clones; over 75% are singletons. The sequenced material came from PBMCs. Receptors originate from a female donor in good health and CMV-seronegative. Each CDR3 is given with its conserved first and last residue. D genes are given only for firm matches. The size entry is marked missing in some rows and otherwise reads once, few, many or a size class.

j_gene | abundance | len | d_gene | v_gene | CDR3nt | CDR3aa
TRBJ1-6 | NA | 14 | NA | TRBV21-1 | TGTGCCAGCAGCATCCAGGGAGGGACTTCACCCCTCCACTTT | CASSIQGGTSPLHF
TRBJ1-4 | NA | 13 | TRBD1 | TRBV11-2 | TGTGCCAGCACGGGACAGGGACGGGAAAAACTGTTTTTT | CASTGQGREKLFF
TRBJ2-5 | NA | 16 | TRBD1 | TRBV19 | TGTGCCAGTAGTCTTCAGGGGACAGGGCTCCAAGAGACCCAGTACTTC | CASSLQGTGLQETQYF
TRBJ2-3 | NA | 13 | NA | TRBV9 | TGTGCCAGCAGCGTAGCTCCGGGAGATACGCAGTATTTT | CASSVAPGDTQYF
TRBJ1-1 | NA | 14 | NA | TRBV5-4 | TGTGCCAGCAGCACCCAAAGCGTGAACACTGAAGCTTTCTTT | CASSTQSVNTEAFF
TRBJ1-1 | NA | 14 | NA | TRBV5-1 | TGCGCCAGCAGCTCGCAGGGGCTCGCCACTGAAGCTTTCTTT | CASSSQGLATEAFF
TRBJ2-1 | once | 16 | TRBD2 | TRBV27 | TGTGCCAGCAGTTTAGACAACGGGAGGGGTTACAATGAGCAGTTCTTC | CASSLDNGRGYNEQFF
TRBJ1-1 | few | 14 | NA | TRBV6-6 | TGTGCCAGCACTCAACAGGGAGGGCCAGCTGAAGCTTTCTTT | CASTQQGGPAEAFF
TRBJ2-1 | NA | 12 | TRBD1 | TRBV27 | TGTGCCAGCAACAAACAGGGGAATGAGCAGTTCTTC | CASNKQGNEQFF
TRBJ1-4 | few | 12 | NA | TRBV28 | TGTGCCAGCACTAAAATCCAGGTCGGACTGTTTTTT | CASTKIQVGLFF
TRBJ2-2 | once | 13 | TRBD1 | TRBV28 | TGTGCCAGCATAAGGGGGCGCACCGGGGAGCTGTTTTTT | CASIRGRTGELFF
TRBJ1-1 | NA | 14 | NA | TRBV5-4 | TGTGCCAGCAGCTTGAAGGGACAACCTGGGCGAGCTTTCTTT | CASSLKGQPGRAFF
TRBJ2-2 | once | 16 | NA | TRBV5-4 | TGTGCCAGCAGTAACCAGGTGGGGGCGGGCACCGGGGAGCTGTTTTTT | CASSNQVGAGTGELFF
TRBJ2-1 | NA | 15 | NA | TRBV15 | TGTGCCACCAGCAGAGATCGGACGGCTGAGGGTGAGCAGTTCTTC | CATSRDRTAEGEQFF
TRBJ1-4 | NA | 14 | TRBD1 | TRBV7-2 | TGTGCCAGCAGCCTAGGACAGGGGAAGGAAAAACTGTTTTTT | CASSLGQGKEKLFF
TRBJ1-4 | NA | 13 | NA | TRBV28 | TGTGCCAGCATGGAACAGGTTAATGAAAAACTGTTTTTT | CASMEQVNEKLFF
TRBJ2-7 | NA | 13 | NA | TRBV19 | TGTGCCAGTAGTATAGGCAGGGGCTACGAGCAGTACTTC | CASSIGRGYEQYF
TRBJ2-2 | NA | 17 | TRBD2 | TRBV7-8 | TGTGCCAGCAGCTTAGATCCGGGACTAGCGGTGAACGGGGAGCTGTTTTTT | CASSLDPGLAVNGELFF
TRBJ2-1 | NA | 15 | TRBD2 | TRBV28 | TGTGCCAGCAGTTTACTAGCGGGAGGGCCGTATGAGCAGTTCTTC | CASSLLAGGPYEQFF
TRBJ2-1 | NA | 11 | NA | TRBV20-1 | TGCAGTGCTAGTCGGACTCTTGAGCAGTTCTTC | CSASRTLEQFF
TRBJ1-5 | NA | 16 | TRBD1 | TRBV5-8 | TGTGCCAGCAGTACCTTTCGGGGACAGGGCAATCAGCCCCAGCATTTT | CASSTFRGQGNQPQHF
TRBJ1-2 | NA | 13 | TRBD1 | TRBV28 | TGTGCCAGCAGTCAAGGGACAGGGGGTGGCTACACCTTC | CASSQGTGGGYTF
TRBJ1-6 | NA | 14 | NA | TRBV30 | TGTGCCTGGAGTGTACGGGACACCAATTCACCCCTCCACTTT | CAWSVRDTNSPLHF
TRBJ1-2 | NA | 13 | NA | TRBV5-1 | TGCGCCAGCAGCCAGGACACCGACTATGGCTACACCTTC | CASSQDTDYGYTF
TRBJ1-5 | few | 15 | NA | TRBV2 | TGTGCCAGCAGCAGCGACAGGCCCGACTATCAGCCCCAGCATTTT | CASSSDRPDYQPQHF
TRBJ2-7 | NA | 15 | TRBD1 | TRBV2 | TGTGCCAGCAGTACACGACAGGGGGCGGTTCGTGAGCAGTACTTC | CASSTRQGAVREQYF
TRBJ2-1 | NA | 13 | TRBD1 | TRBV6-5 | TGTGCCAGCAGCCCGGGACAGCTCAATGAGCAGTTCTTC | CASSPGQLNEQFF
TRBJ1-1 | NA | 15 | TRBD1 | TRBV7-2 | TGTGCCAGCAGCTCTAGAGGTGGACAGGGGGCTGAAGCTTTCTTT | CASSSRGGQGAEAFF
TRBJ1-2 | few | 15 | TRBD1 | TRBV5-5 | TGTGCCAGCAGCTGGAGTTCTACAGGGGACTATGGCTACACCTTC | CASSWSSTGDYGYTF
TRBJ1-6 | once | 16 | NA | TRBV6-5 | TGTGCCAGCAGTTACGATTGGTGGGGGAGGGGCTCACCCCTCCACTTT | CASSYDWWGRGSPLHF
TRBJ2-3 | NA | 16 | TRBD2 | TRBV18 | TGTGCCAGCTCACCGCCAAGCGGGGGAATCACAGATACGCAGTATTTT | CASSPPSGGITDTQYF
TRBJ1-5 | NA | 15 | TRBD1 | TRBV19 | TGTGCCAGTAGTGCCCTCGGGACAGGGGATCAGCCCCAGCATTTT | CASSALGTGDQPQHF
TRBJ2-1 | NA | 12 | NA | TRBV9 | TGTGCCAGCAGTCCTCGGGAAGATGAGCAGTTCTTC | CASSPREDEQFF
TRBJ1-4 | NA | 16 | TRBD1 | TRBV6-1 | TGTGCCAGCAGTGAGCCTCCGGGACAGGGGGATGAAAAACTGTTTTTT | CASSEPPGQGDEKLFF
TRBJ1-2 | NA | 13 | NA | TRBV7-9 | TGTGCCAGCAGCCCCGGCGGAGACTATGGCTACACCTTC | CASSPGGDYGYTF
TRBJ1-1 | NA | 15 | NA | TRBV28 | TGTGCCAGCAGCCTAAGGGGGAGCCCGAACACTGAAGCTTTCTTT | CASSLRGSPNTEAFF
TRBJ1-1 | NA | 13 | NA | TRBV19 | TGTGCCAGTACCCCGGTCGCGGGAACTGAAGCTTTCTTT | CASTPVAGTEAFF